Listed below are T cell receptor beta chains from one sample, sequenced in a study of blood T cell repertoires in COVID-19. Sequenced by immunoSEQ multiplex PCR; TCRdb stores in-frame clones only, minus some. Among about 260,000 clones listed, over 80% were seen once. Source material: peripheral blood. These receptors all come from a woman aged 40 to 55 with acute or convalescent COVID-19. CDR3s include the opening cysteine and the closing phenylalanine or tryptophan. Fields, in order: CDR3 length, clone size, V gene, J gene, D gene, CDR3 DNA, CDR3 protein. D genes are given only for firm matches. Expanded clones are given a class, and other clones once, few, many or no size at all.

12	-	TRBV4-2	TRBJ2-1	-	TGTGCCAGCAGCCAAGTCGGCAATGAGCAGTTCTTC	CASSQVGNEQFF
15	-	TRBV3-1/TRBV3-2	TRBJ1-3	-	TGTGCCAGCAGCCAATTACGGGTTTCTGGAAACACCATATATTTT	CASSQLRVSGNTIYF
14	-	TRBV28	TRBJ1-2	-	TGTGCCACCCCCCTCCCAGGGGTTGACTATGGCTACACCTTC	CATPLPGVDYGYTF
15	-	TRBV19	TRBJ1-5	-	TGTGCCAGTAGTTCTTACAGCTATAGCAATCAGCCCCAGCATTTT	CASSSYSYSNQPQHF
18	-	TRBV5-3	TRBJ2-3	TRBD2	TGTGCCAGAAGCTTGGGTTCCCCACTAGCGGGGGGCACAGATACGCAGTATTTT	CARSLGSPLAGGTDTQYF
14	-	TRBV27	TRBJ2-3	-	TGTGCCAGCAGTTTCGGTCTAGTCACAGATACGCAGTATTTT	CASSFGLVTDTQYF
14	-	TRBV20-1	TRBJ1-5	TRBD1	TGCAGTGCTAGTGAATCCGGGACAGGGGATTTACAGCATTTT	CSASESGTGDLQHF
15	once	TRBV6-6	TRBJ2-1	-	TGTGCCAGCAGTTACTCGATGCAGGTCTACAATGAGCAGTTCTTC	CASSYSMQVYNEQFF
16	-	TRBV4-1	TRBJ1-2	-	TGCGCCAGCAGCCAAGATGACCGACAGGTCCGGGGCAGCTACACCTTC	CASSQDDRQVRGSYTF
15	-	TRBV30	TRBJ2-1	TRBD2	TGTGCCTGGAGTGGGTATAGCGGGGGCTACAATGAGCAGTTCTTC	CAWSGYSGGYNEQFF
11	-	TRBV2	TRBJ2-5	-	TGTGCCAATAAACTCGGGACTCCCCCGCACTTC	CANKLGTPPHF
15	-	TRBV11-2	TRBJ1-2	-	TGTGCCAGCAGCTTAGGTTCCGGACTTAACTATGGCTACACCTTC	CASSLGSGLNYGYTF
16	few	TRBV20-1	TRBJ1-1	-	TGCAGTGCTAGTGAAAGGGGTCTCTTTAAGAACACTGAAGCTTTCTTT	CSASERGLFKNTEAFF
14	-	TRBV7-9	TRBJ1-2	-	TGTGCCAGCAGCTTAGATCTTCAGGGGTATGGCTACACCTTC	CASSLDLQGYGYTF
15	-	TRBV6-5	TRBJ1-3	-	TGTGCCAGCTCCAGGGCGGGGGCTTCTGGAAACACCATATATTTT	CASSRAGASGNTIYF
14	-	TRBV14	TRBJ1-2	-	TGTGCCAGCAGCCAAAAGGATCCGGGGAATGGCTACACCTTC	CASSQKDPGNGYTF
16	-	TRBV3-1/TRBV3-2	TRBJ2-5	TRBD2	TGTGCCAGCAGCCAAGGGGTAGCGGGGAGTCAAGAGACCCAGTACTTC	CASSQGVAGSQETQYF
12	-	TRBV19	TRBJ2-2	-	TGTGCCAGTAGTATTAGCACCGGGGAGCTGTTTTTT	CASSISTGELFF
12	-	TRBV27	TRBJ1-1	-	TGTGCCAGCAGTTCAGGGAACACTGAAGCTTTCTTT	CASSSGNTEAFF
17	-	TRBV5-6	TRBJ2-3	TRBD2	TGTGCCAGCAGCTCGGCCCGTGCGGGGGGCCCCACAGATACGCAGTATTTT	CASSSARAGGPTDTQYF
18	-	TRBV6-1	TRBJ2-5	TRBD2	TGTGCCAGCAGTGAAGTGGATAGCGGGGGAGGGACACAAGAGACCCAGTACTTC	CASSEVDSGGGTQETQYF
14	-	TRBV7-3	TRBJ1-1	-	TGTGCCAGCAGCGTTCAGGGCGGGAACACTGAAGCTTTCTTT	CASSVQGGNTEAFF
12	-	TRBV2	TRBJ1-2	-	TGTGCCAGCAAGACTAGGTTGGCTGGCTACACCTTC	CASKTRLAGYTF
13	-	TRBV6-5	TRBJ1-2	-	TGTGCCAGCAGTTATGGGGCCAACTATGGCTACACCTTC	CASSYGANYGYTF
15	few	TRBV5-6	TRBJ1-1	TRBD1	TGTGCCAGCAGCGCCAGCTCGCTCACTGGGACAGGGGCTTTCTTT	CASSASSLTGTGAFF
11	few	TRBV5-1	TRBJ1-1	-	TGCGCCAGCAGCTCCCCCAGGGAAGCTTTCTTT	CASSSPREAFF
14	-	TRBV24-1	TRBJ1-5	-	TGTGCCACCAGTGACCATTTGGGGGCTGGGGCCCAGCATTTT	CATSDHLGAGAQHF
13	-	TRBV6-6	TRBJ1-6	-	TGTGCCAGCCTTCGGACAGCAAATTCACCCCTCCACTTT	CASLRTANSPLHF
14	-	TRBV27	TRBJ1-1	-	TGTGCCAGCAGTTCGACCGACAGGAACACTGAAGCTTTCTTT	CASSSTDRNTEAFF
16	-	TRBV18	TRBJ1-1	TRBD1	TGTGCCAGCTCACAGGACAGGGGCACTTGGAACACTGAAGCTTTCTTT	CASSQDRGTWNTEAFF
13	-	TRBV11-2	TRBJ1-2	-	TGTGCCAGCAGCTTACAGGCAGGGGATGGCTACACCTTC	CASSLQAGDGYTF